One sample yielded the 20 T cell receptor beta chains listed below, sequenced in a study of monozygotic twins with inflammatory bowel disease. TCRdb derives one entry per CDR3 protein from the 5' RACE reads, leaving out DNA. Across some 130,000 distinct CDR3 sequences, the top ten clones capture more than 1% of the sample. Sequencing was carried out using blood. Receptors originate from a human donor with ulcerative colitis or Crohn's disease, or a healthy co-twin of an affected twin (not recorded which).

The V call is TRBV5-1, the J call TRBJ2-3; TCRdb names TRBD2, which stays unverified in the absence of DNA. This CDR3 contains 17 residues. Germline loops: CDR1 SGHRS, CDR2 YFSETQ. CDR3 region: CASSLGGRAFSPDTQYF.

The rearrangement links TRBV5-1 to TRBJ2-1; absent DNA, TCRdb's TRBD2 call cannot be checked. Germline V lookup: CDR1 SGHRS, CDR2 YFSETQ. The CDR3 has 17 amino acids. Here the CDR3 reads CASTYDPSGSPYNEQFF.

The gene calls are TRBV29-1 and TRBJ1-1; the TRBD1 assignment by TCRdb is unverifiable without DNA. The CDR3 contains 15 residues. Per germline, CDR1 SQVTM and CDR2 ANQGSEA. The CDR3 here is CSVGEAGTGGTEAFF.

This chain joins TRBV3-1 and TRBJ2-2; the TCRdb call, TRBD2, lacks DNA for checking. The CDR3 loop spans 15 amino acids. Germline CDR1 LGHDT, CDR2 YNNKEL (reference sequence). The CDR3 here is CASSQGGLNTGELFF.

The chain recombines TRBV2 with TRBJ1-5; the TRBD1 assignment by TCRdb is unverifiable without DNA. CDR3 length: 16 amino acids. Germline CDR1 and CDR2: SNHLY and FYNNEI. CDR3 residues: CASSDRRDRGNQPQHF. Combining the CDR3 with reference TRBV2 and TRBJ1-5 gives the whole variable domain EPEVTQTPSHQVTQMGQEVILRCVPISNHLYFYWYRQILGQKVEFLVSFYNNEISEKSEIFDDQFSVERPDGSNFTLKIRSTKLEDSAMYFCASSDRRDRGNQPQHFGDGTRLSIL.

This sequence joins TRBV15 and TRBJ2-2; there is no DNA to check the TCRdb D call of TRBD1. The CDR3 has 15 residues. Germline loops: CDR1 LNHNV, CDR2 YYDKDF (reference sequence). The CDR3 region is CVTSSPGPWTGELFF.

The V and J genes are TRBV27 and TRBJ2-5; the TCRdb D gene call, TRBD2, has no DNA to confirm it. Germline loops: CDR1 MNHEY, CDR2 SMNVEV (reference sequence). CDR3 length: 15 amino acids. The CDR3 sequence is CASSLLRGPGETQYF.

CDR3 amino acids: CASSSDRGSNEQFF. The rearrangement joins TRBV7-8 to TRBJ2-1; TCRdb proposes TRBD1, but this gene call is untestable without DNA. This CDR3 spans 14 amino acids. From germline, CDR1 is SGHVS and CDR2 FQNEAQ.

V usage is TRBV5-1 and J usage is TRBJ2-3; TCRdb reports TRBD1, a call that lacks DNA to check it against. Per germline, CDR1 SGHRS and CDR2 YFSETQ. The CDR3 is 17 amino acids. The CDR3 sequence: CASSSPRDTSRYGTQYF.

The chain recombines TRBV7-3 with TRBJ2-1. The CDR3 spans 15 residues. The germline CDR1 and CDR2 sequences are SGHTA and FQGTGA. The CDR3 reads CASSPSVRSNNEQFF. The complete variable domain, with remaining parts taken from reference TRBV7-3 and TRBJ2-1, reads GAGVSQTPSNKVTEKGKYVELRCDPISGHTALYWYRQSLGQGPEFLIYFQGTGAADDSGLPNDRFFAVRPEGSVSTLKIQRTERGDSAVYLCASSPSVRSNNEQFFGPGTRLTVL.

The rearrangement uses TRBV6-1 and TRBJ2-6; there is no DNA to check the TCRdb D call of TRBD1. This CDR3 spans 15 amino acids. Germline CDR1 is MNHNS and CDR2 is SASEGT. CDR3 in amino acids: CVSGPAVSGANVLTF.

The chain is built from TRBV29-1 and TRBJ2-6. The CDR3 is made up of 15 amino acids. Germline values: CDR1 SQVTM, CDR2 ANQGSEA. The CDR3 is CSVEDPNSGANVLTF.

The V and J genes are TRBV7-3 and TRBJ1-1; with no DNA, the TCRdb D assignment of TRBD1 cannot be verified. Per germline, CDR1 SGHTA and CDR2 FQGTGA. The CDR3 has 14 residues. The CDR3 reads CASSQGAMNTEAFF.

This chain joins TRBV4-1 and TRBJ1-2. The length of the CDR3 is 15 residues. CDR1 is MGHRA, CDR2 YSYEKL, per germline. Here the CDR3 reads CASSPAPFSNYGYTF.

The genes are TRBV5-4 and TRBJ2-2. From germline, CDR1 is SGHNT and CDR2 YYREEE (reference sequence). The CDR3 contains 14 residues. The CDR3 is CASSLHPNTGELFF.

This chain uses TRBV30 with TRBJ1-5. CDR1 and CDR2 from the germline V gene are GTSNPN and SVGIG (reference sequence). The CDR3 has 13 amino acids. Here the CDR3 reads CAWTDYSNQPQHF.

The chain uses TRBV9 and TRBJ1-6. Germline values: CDR1 SGDLS, CDR2 YYNGEE. This CDR3 comprises 14 residues. The CDR3 sequence is CASSVRGANSPLHF.

The chain combines TRBV6-6 with TRBJ2-5; TCRdb indicates TRBD2, and absent DNA this call remains unverified. Per germline, CDR1 MNHNY and CDR2 SVGAGI (reference sequence). There are 14 residues in the CDR3. The CDR3 sequence: CASSYGGGWETQYF.

The rearrangement links TRBV7-3 to TRBJ2-5. Germline V CDR1 and CDR2: SGHTA, FQGTGA. The CDR3 runs 14 residues. The CDR3 protein is CASSPTGTQETQYF.

V gene TRBV20-1 combines with J gene TRBJ1-5; the D call from TCRdb, TRBD1, cannot be confirmed without DNA. This CDR3 spans 14 amino acids. Per germline, CDR1 DFQATT and CDR2 SNEGSKA (reference sequence). CDR3: CSAPTTGGSQPQHF.